Described below is a single TCR beta chain sequence and its context. The source of the sample is a study of shared clonotypes between healthy human individuals. Each PCR replicate from the sorted subsets contained roughly 210 ng DNA, which is tens of thousands of T cell genomes. TCRdb's copy holds only in-frame clones and misses some; the assay was immunoSEQ multiplex PCR. The sample consists of 2.3 million or so clones, 93% of them appearing once. Germline CDR1 reads MDHEN; CDR2 reads SYDVKM. CDR3 size: 14 residues. V was cut by 3 bases and J by 5 bases, with 13 bases left in between. The clonotype comes from a man between 18 and 35 years old in good health. Some clones in this sample may be carry-over from other donors' samples. The rearrangement joins TRBV28 to TRBJ2-5; a weak D match, TRBD1 (5 bases). The source material was naive CD4+ T cells from PBMCs. Subset indicated: CD45RA+ positively selected. The CDR3 reads CASSLLAGMETQYF. CDR3 coding DNA: TGTGCCAGCAGTTTGCTGGCAGGGATGGAGACCCAGTACTTC.